This T cell receptor beta chain was found in a study of post-analysis software for immune sequencing data. Turning to the study itself: Secondary progressive, relapsing-remitting and progressive-relapsing multiple sclerosis were among the included disease courses. Study results and caveats: Multiple sclerosis patients had significantly lower normalized Chao1 diversity than controls.

Unique molecular identifiers featured in each of the TCR beta cDNA libraries. Starting from around 0.96 to 9.9 million T cells, the study yielded about half a million cDNA molecules. A single record per CDR3 protein comes from TCRdb applying MiXCR to the PCR reads. The sample yields 400,000 to 500,000 distinct CDR3 sequences, approximately 42% seen once. This clonotype was detected only a few times. What it recognizes is unknown. The sequencing sample was made of blood. The source is a girl aged 2-15 years with multiple sclerosis.

This CDR3 is CASSQSVGATEAFF. CDR3 coding DNA: TGTGCCAGCAGCCAATCTGTTGGGGCCACTGAAGCTTTCTTT. The V and J genes are TRBV12-3 or TRBV12-4 and TRBJ1-1; D is possibly TRBD1 (5 bases). The ends were cut back, 6 bases at V and 4 bases at J, with 15 bases in the middle. The CDR3 consists of 14 residues.